This T cell receptor beta chain was sequenced during a study of shared T cell receptors in the human thymus. Method: immunoSEQ multiplex PCR; TCRdb's copy keeps in-frame clones and lacks some. Of hundreds of thousands of clones listed, approximately 88% are singletons. Germline CDR1 reads MGHDK; CDR2 reads SYGVNS. Trimming at V came to 1 base and at J to 3 bases, leaving 8 bases not matched to a gene. The CDR3 covers 16 residues. The same data also contributed to another study, on human thymus T cells. That paper states: Immunologically healthy infants in Finland undergoing congenital heart defect surgery were the donors. During corrective heart surgery, resections were taken, and the thymus tissue came from them. Use of V and J genes seemed skewed within the thymic and blood repertoires. Thymic repertoires of unrelated individuals were reported in related research to overlap highly.

The source is a boy in the first two years of life with a congenital heart defect. The sample taken for sequencing was thymocytes. The chain is built from TRBV25-1 and TRBJ2-7; 8 bases map to TRBD2. CDR3 nucleotides: TGTGCCAGCAGTGAATTGGGGACTAGTGGAGACTACGAGCAGTACTTC. The encoded protein is CASSELGTSGDYEQYF.